Presented here are 13 T cell receptor beta chains from one specimen sequenced in a study of OX40 agonist ivuxolimab in advanced cancers. TCRdb keeps only in-frame clones here, not all; method: immunoSEQ multiplex PCR. The sample holds approximately 74,000 clones, about 80% seen once. This specimen consisted of CD4+ or CD8+ T cells sorted from blood, obtained in a trial of the OX40 agonist ivuxolimab. The receptors derive from an adult with an advanced solid tumor such as melanoma, head and neck, liver or kidney cancer.

The chain joins TRBV19 to TRBJ2-1, with 8 bases aligning to TRBD2. Germline CDR1 is LNHDA and CDR2 is SQIVND (reference sequence). The V segment lost 5 bases and the J segment 7 bases; nucleotides outside the gene matches: 10. This CDR3 contains 15 residues. CDR3 in amino acids: CASSSSGTRANEQFF. The DNA for the CDR3 is TGTGCCAGTAGTTCTTCCGGGACTAGGGCAAATGAGCAGTTCTTC. The full variable domain, its missing parts supplied by reference TRBV19 and TRBJ2-1, is DGGITQSPKYLFRKEGQNVTLSCEQNLNHDAMYWYRQDPGQGLRLIYYSQIVNDFQKGDIAEGYSVSREKKESFPLTVTSAQKNPTAFYLCASSSSGTRANEQFFGPGTRLTVL.

The chain couples TRBV19 to TRBJ1-1; maybe TRBD1 (5 bases). V was pared by 3 bases and J by 2 bases, with 13 bases between. The CDR3 totals 15 residues. Germline V gene sequence: CDR1 LNHDA, CDR2 SQIVND (reference sequence). Here the CDR3 reads CASSILGTVNTEAFF. The DNA for the CDR3 is TGTGCCAGTAGTATCCTGGGGACGGTCAACACTGAAGCTTTCTTT.

The chain is built from TRBV11-2 and TRBJ2-7, with 10 positions matching TRBD2. The germline gives CDR1 SGHAT, CDR2 FQNNGV. V shed 6 bases and J 1 base; nucleotides not matched to a gene: 3. This CDR3 spans 14 amino acids. CDR3 bases: TGTGCCAGCAGGTATAGCGGGGGGTCCTACGAGCAGTACTTC. This gives the protein CASRYSGGSYEQYF.

This chain joins TRBV5-1 and TRBJ1-3; maybe TRBD1 (6 bases). Per germline, CDR1 SGHRS and CDR2 YFSETQ. This CDR3 region has 15 residues. Trimming stripped 3 bases from V and 0 bases from J, with 10 bases between. This CDR3 is CASSSGQYSGNTIYF. In nucleotides, the CDR3 is TGCGCCAGCAGCTCAGGACAGTACTCTGGAAACACCATATATTTT.

This chain connects TRBV30 to TRBJ1-2; maybe TRBD1 (5 bases). V was shortened by 1 base and J by 12 bases, with 21 bases between the two germline ends. The germline CDR1 and CDR2 sequences are GTSNPN and SVGIG (reference sequence). This CDR3 region has 14 residues. CDR3 residues: CAWSALRDGSSNTF. DNA for the CDR3: TGTGCCTGGAGTGCCCTCCGGGACGGATCCTCCAACACCTTC.

This rearrangement joins TRBV7-8 to TRBJ1-2; D is undetermined. Trimming removed 1 base from V and 4 bases from J, with 13 bases in between. Germline-derived CDR1 and CDR2 are SGHVS and FQNEAQ. This CDR3 is 15 amino acids long. CDR3 bases: TGTGCCAGCAGCTTAGACAGCCGGATCCTCTATGGCTACACCTTC. Protein product: CASSLDSRILYGYTF.

V is TRBV15 and J is TRBJ1-2, with D tentatively TRBD1 (5 bases). V shed 0 bases and J shed 0 bases, with 8 bases lying between them. The germline V gene has CDR1 LNHNV and CDR2 YYDKDF (reference sequence). The length of the CDR3 is 15 residues. As DNA, the CDR3 is TGTGCCACCAGCAGAGACAGGGAAGCTAACTATGGCTACACCTTC. Its translation: CATSRDREANYGYTF.

This clone appeared a few times. The CDR3 bases are TGTGCCCGCCAACAGGGTACAAATTCACCCCTCCACTTT. This translates into CARQQGTNSPLHF. The V gene is TRBV30, the J gene TRBJ1-6, with TRBD1 as a possible D gene (6 bases). CDR1 GTSNPN and CDR2 SVGIG come from the germline V gene (reference sequence). CDR3 length equals 13 residues. V lost 8 bases to trimming and J lost 7 bases, with 15 bases between them.

The sample holds a few counts of this clone. The chain carries TRBV19 and TRBJ2-2; TRBD2 matches at 7 bases. The CDR3 extends over 16 amino acids. Germline lookup yields CDR1 LNHDA and CDR2 SQIVND (reference sequence). V trimming: 5 bases; J trimming: 4 bases; junction bases outside the gene matches: 10. CDR3 amino acids: CASSWGLAALTGELFF. DNA for the CDR3: TGTGCCAGTAGTTGGGGCCTAGCGGCCCTCACCGGGGAGCTGTTTTTT.

This clone came up a few times. The chain employs TRBV27 and TRBJ2-2, with 8 nucleotides matching TRBD2. V lost 2 bases and J lost 1; bases outside the gene matches: 0. In germline, CDR1 is MNHEY, CDR2 SMNVEV (reference sequence). The CDR3 length is 15 residues. Here the CDR3 reads CASSLTSGNTGELFF. The CDR3 DNA reads TGTGCCAGCAGTTTAACTAGCGGGAACACCGGGGAGCTGTTTTTT.

This chain's CDR3 is CASSKTGKGAEQYF. The CDR3 DNA is TGTGCCAGCAGTAAGACAGGTAAGGGAGCCGAGCAGTACTTC. The V call is TRBV6-1, the J call TRBJ2-7; possibly TRBD1 for D (6 bases). Deletions cut 5 bases from V and 6 bases from J, with 17 bases between. Per the germline V gene, CDR1 is MNHNS and CDR2 is SASEGT. The CDR3 is 14 amino acids.

The chain combines TRBV2 with TRBJ2-3; D gene uncertain. Germline lookup yields CDR1 SNHLY and CDR2 FYNNEI. The CDR3 loop spans 11 amino acids. V lost 1 base and J lost 6, with 2 bases in between. DNA of the CDR3: TGTGCCAGCAGTGAAGTGGATACGCAGTATTTT. Encoded protein: CASSEVDTQYF. The full variable domain, its missing parts supplied by reference TRBV2 and TRBJ2-3, is EPEVTQTPSHQVTQMGQEVILRCVPISNHLYFYWYRQILGQKVEFLVSFYNNEISEKSEIFDDQFSVERPDGSNFTLKIRSTKLEDSAMYFCASSEVDTQYFGPGTRLTVL.

This clone was seen a few times. This chain uses TRBV7-9 with TRBJ1-1, with D perhaps matching TRBD1 (5 bases). The ends were cut back, 2 bases at V and 6 bases at J, with 16 bases in the middle. CDR1 is SEHNR and CDR2 is FQNEAQ in the germline V gene (reference sequence). The CDR3 totals 15 residues. This CDR3 is CASSLMDFSGAEAFF. CDR3 DNA: TGTGCCAGCAGCTTAATGGATTTCTCGGGGGCTGAAGCTTTCTTT.